This T cell receptor (beta chain) was recorded in a study of blood T cell repertoires in COVID-19. Study-level information: Material from acute and convalescent COVID-19 was sourced from the United States, Italy and Spain. T cells, B-cell-depleted T cells, or PBMCs provided the cDNA or gDNA that served as material.

The CDR3 loop spans 17 amino acids. V dropped 4 bases and J dropped 0 bases, with 16 bases sitting between them. The germline CDR1 and CDR2 sequences are LNHDA and SQIVND (reference sequence). The repertoire was sequenced with immunoSEQ multiplex PCR; TCRdb's copy has only in-frame clones and lacks some. The repertoire holds 100,000 to 150,000 clones, with about 90% as singletons. The J gene is TRBJ1-5, the V gene TRBV19; D unclear. This TCR was sampled from an older woman with acute or convalescent COVID-19. Sequencing was carried out using peripheral blood. The CDR3 is CASSRGWARDSNQPQHF. DNA for the CDR3: TGTGCCAGTAGTAGGGGTTGGGCCCGGGATAGCAATCAGCCCCAGCATTTT.